The subject of this entry is one T cell receptor beta chain. The antigen remains undetermined. The record originates from a study of B cell selection in AIRE deficiency. Study outcomes and limitations: Approximately 33% of healthy-shared Treg TCRbeta sequences appeared in patient Tconv cells. AIRE-deficient Tconv and Treg repertoires matched healthy donors in TCRBV, CDR3 length, diversity. Shorter CDR3s marked shared Treg sequences, biased toward few non-templated insertions.

Germline-derived CDR1 and CDR2 are MNHEY and SVGAGI. V lost 2 bases, J lost 8 bases, and 9 bases lay in between. This CDR3 has 12 amino acids. Conventional CD4 T cells were sorted as CD4+CD127+ cells. The assay was immunoSEQ multiplex PCR, and TCRdb's table has in-frame clones only and misses some. The sample holds about 25,000 clones, roughly 95% seen once. This TCR was sampled from a human donor in good health. The chain has TRBV6-5 and TRBJ1-1; D may be TRBD1 (6 bases). The sample comprised CD4+CD127+ conventional T cells sorted from PBMCs. The CDR3: CASSYGGTEAFF. In DNA, the CDR3 is TGTGCCAGCAGTTACGGGGGGACAGAAGCTTTCTTT.